This T cell receptor beta chain was observed in a study of post-analysis software for immune sequencing data. On the study more broadly: Relapsing-remitting, secondary progressive and progressive-relapsing multiple sclerosis were all included among the disease courses.

As to this clonotype: Its antigen remains unidentified.

Unique molecular identifiers tagged the TCR beta cDNA libraries. TCRdb ran MiXCR on the PCR reads and lists one entry per CDR3 protein. The sample shows about 500,000 distinct CDR3 sequences, around 40% of them seen only once. After removal of 7 bases from V and 0 bases from J, the junction contained 2 bases not matched to a gene. There are 14 residues in the CDR3. Study results and limitations: The study found TRBV5-6, TRBV5-1 and TRBV20-1 among a few TRBV segments more frequent in patients than controls.

Sequences were obtained from blood. The TCR originated in a girl aged 10 to 17 with multiple sclerosis. The chain recombines TRBV12-3 or TRBV12-4 with TRBJ2-7; TRBD1 agrees at 11 bases. The CDR3 loop is CASNGQGASYEQYF. In nucleotides, the CDR3 is TGTGCCAGCAATGGACAGGGGGCCTCCTACGAGCAGTACTTC.